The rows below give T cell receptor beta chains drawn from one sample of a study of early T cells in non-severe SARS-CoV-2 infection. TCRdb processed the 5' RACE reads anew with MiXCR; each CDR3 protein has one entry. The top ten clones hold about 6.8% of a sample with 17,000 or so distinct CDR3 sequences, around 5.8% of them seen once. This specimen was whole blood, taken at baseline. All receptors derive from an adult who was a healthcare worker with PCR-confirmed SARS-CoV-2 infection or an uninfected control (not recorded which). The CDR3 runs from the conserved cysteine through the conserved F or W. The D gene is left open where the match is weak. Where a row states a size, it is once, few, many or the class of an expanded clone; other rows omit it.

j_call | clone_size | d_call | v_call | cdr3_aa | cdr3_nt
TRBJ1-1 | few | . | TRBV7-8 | CASSSYGGGWMNTEAFF | TGTGCCAGCAGCTCGTACGGGGGCGGGTGGATGAACACTGAAGCTTTCTTT
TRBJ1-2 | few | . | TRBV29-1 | CSGGSGTASGYTF | TGCAGCGGGGGATCCGGGACGGCTAGCGGCTACACCTTC
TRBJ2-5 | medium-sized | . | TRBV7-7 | CASSLGRSGETQYF | TGTGCCAGCAGCCTGGGACGTTCAGGGGAGACCCAGTACTTC
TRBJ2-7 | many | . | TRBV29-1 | CSVEDSAKSYEQYF | TGCAGCGTTGAGGACAGTGCTAAATCCTACGAGCAGTACTTC
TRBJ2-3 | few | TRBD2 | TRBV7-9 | CASSSLAGLTDTQYF | TGTGCCAGCAGCTCACTAGCGGGGCTCACAGATACGCAGTATTTT
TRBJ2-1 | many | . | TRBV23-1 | CASPPAGNEQFF | TGCGCCAGCCCTCCAGCGGGTAATGAGCAGTTCTTC
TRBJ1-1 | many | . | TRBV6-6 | CASSYSKAQGAEAFF | TGTGCCAGCAGTTACTCGAAAGCACAGGGCGCTGAAGCTTTCTTT
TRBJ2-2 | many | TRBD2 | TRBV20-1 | CSARAPGLANTGELFF | TGCAGTGCTAGAGCGCCGGGACTAGCCAACACCGGGGAGCTGTTTTTT
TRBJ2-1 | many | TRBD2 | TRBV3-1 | CASSQSPRSGEEEQFF | TGTGCCAGCAGCCAATCCCCACGCAGCGGGGAGGAGGAGCAGTTCTTC
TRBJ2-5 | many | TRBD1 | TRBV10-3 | CAIRERQGQETQYF | TGTGCCATCAGGGAAAGACAGGGCCAAGAGACCCAGTACTTC
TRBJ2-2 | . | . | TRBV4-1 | CASSPILRTGELFF | TGCGCCAGCAGCCCCATTTTAAGGACCGGGGAGCTGTTTTTT
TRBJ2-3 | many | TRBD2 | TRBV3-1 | CASSPAVSGGTDTQYF | TGTGCCAGCAGCCCAGCAGTGAGCGGGGGCACAGATACGCAGTATTTT
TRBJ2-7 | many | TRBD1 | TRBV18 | CASSPSDRGPTYEQYF | TGTGCCAGCTCACCCTCGGACAGGGGGCCAACCTACGAGCAGTACTTC
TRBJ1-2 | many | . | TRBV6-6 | CASSYSGPPGNYGYTF | TGTGCCAGCAGTTACTCGGGCCCACCGGGCAACTATGGCTACACCTTC
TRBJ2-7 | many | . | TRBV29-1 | CSVELRTEEQYF | TGCAGCGTTGAATTAAGGACGGAGGAGCAGTACTTC
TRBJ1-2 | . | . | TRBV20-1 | CSARNRDRFYGGYTF | TGCAGTGCTAGAAATCGGGACCGCTTCTATGGGGGCTACACCTTC
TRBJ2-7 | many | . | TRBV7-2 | CASSSRGRGSSYEQYF | TGTGCCAGCAGCTCCAGGGGCCGGGGGAGCTCCTACGAGCAGTACTTC
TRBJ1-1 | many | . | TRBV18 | CASSPVGVDTEAFF | TGTGCCAGCTCACCAGTAGGGGTGGACACTGAAGCTTTCTTT
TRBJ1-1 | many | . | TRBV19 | CASSMTFYGTEAFF | TGTGCCAGCTCCATGACATTCTACGGCACTGAAGCTTTCTTT
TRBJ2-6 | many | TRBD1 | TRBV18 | CASSLTGTGLASPSSGANVLTF | TGTGCCAGCTCGCTCACCGGGACAGGGTTAGCCAGCCCCTCCTCTGGGGCCAACGTCCTGACTTTC
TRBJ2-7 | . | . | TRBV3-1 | CASSVRYEQYF | TGTGCCAGCAGCGTTAGATACGAGCAGTACTTC
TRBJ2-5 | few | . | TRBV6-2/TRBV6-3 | CASRNYRTQYF | TGTGCCAGCAGAAATTACAGGACCCAGTACTTC
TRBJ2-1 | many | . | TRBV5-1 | CASSLIASNEQFF | TGCGCCAGCAGCTTAATAGCCTCCAATGAGCAGTTCTTC
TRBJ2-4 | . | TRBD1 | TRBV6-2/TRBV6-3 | CASTRQGADIQYF | TGTGCCAGCACCCGACAGGGGGCGGACATTCAGTACTTC
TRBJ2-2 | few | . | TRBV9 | CASSAGHATDGELFF | TGTGCCAGCAGCGCGGGACATGCGACCGACGGGGAGCTGTTTTTT
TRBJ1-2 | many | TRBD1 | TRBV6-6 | CASSYSPRQGAKGYTF | TGTGCCAGCAGTTACTCCCCCCGACAGGGGGCGAAAGGCTACACCTTC
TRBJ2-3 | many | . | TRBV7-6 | CASSLGVGGEDTQYF | TGTGCCAGCAGCTTAGGCGTGGGGGGAGAGGATACGCAGTATTTT
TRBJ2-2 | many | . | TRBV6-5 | CASSQRGGELFF | TGTGCCAGCAGCCAGAGGGGCGGGGAGCTGTTTTTT
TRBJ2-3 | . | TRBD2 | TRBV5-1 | CASSLEASGFTDTQYF | TGCGCCAGCAGCTTGGAGGCTAGCGGTTTCACAGATACGCAGTATTTT
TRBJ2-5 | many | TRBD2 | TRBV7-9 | CASSLITSGGGAETQYF | TGTGCCAGCAGCTTAATAACTAGCGGGGGCGGAGCAGAGACCCAGTACTTC
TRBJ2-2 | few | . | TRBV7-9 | CASSTPGELFF | TGTGCCAGCAGCACGCCCGGGGAGCTGTTTTTT
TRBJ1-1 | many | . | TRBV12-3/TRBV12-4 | CASSNPPLSGTEAFF | TGTGCCAGCAGTAACCCCCCGTTATCGGGCACTGAAGCTTTCTTT
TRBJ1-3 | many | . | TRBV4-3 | CASSQEDRNTIYF | TGCGCCAGCAGCCAAGAGGACAGAAACACCATATATTTT
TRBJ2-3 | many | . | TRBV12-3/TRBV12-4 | CASSSTEASTDTQYF | TGTGCCAGCAGTTCGACCGAGGCTAGCACAGATACGCAGTATTTT
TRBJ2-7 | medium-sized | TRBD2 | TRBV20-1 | CSARRLAGGHPYEQYF | TGCAGTGCTAGAAGACTAGCGGGGGGGCATCCCTACGAGCAGTACTTC
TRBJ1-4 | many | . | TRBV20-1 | CSAHGNNEKLFF | TGCAGTGCTCATGGGAATAATGAAAAACTGTTTTTT
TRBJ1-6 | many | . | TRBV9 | CASSPDSVWNSPLHF | TGTGCCAGCAGCCCTGACTCGGTCTGGAATTCACCCCTCCACTTT
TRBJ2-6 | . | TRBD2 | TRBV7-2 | CASSLSGGAGANVLTF | TGTGCCAGCAGCTTGAGCGGGGGCGCTGGGGCCAACGTCCTGACTTTC
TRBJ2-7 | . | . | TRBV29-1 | CSVESRAEQYF | TGCAGCGTTGAGTCAAGGGCGGAGCAGTACTTC
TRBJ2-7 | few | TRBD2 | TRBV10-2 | CASRLAGDSYEQYF | TGCGCCAGCAGGCTAGCGGGGGACTCCTACGAGCAGTACTTC
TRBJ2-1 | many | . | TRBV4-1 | CASSQANTPNEQFF | TGCGCCAGCAGCCAAGCAAACACCCCAAATGAGCAGTTCTTC
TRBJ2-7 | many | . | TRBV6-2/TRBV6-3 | CASGGAEPYEQYF | TGTGCCTCAGGAGGTGCGGAACCCTACGAGCAGTACTTC
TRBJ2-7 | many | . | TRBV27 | CASKVQPSF | TGTGCCAGCAAGGTACAGCCTTCTTTC
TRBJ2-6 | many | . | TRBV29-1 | CSVSGLGANVLTF | TGCAGCGTCTCGGGGCTGGGGGCCAACGTCCTGACTTTC
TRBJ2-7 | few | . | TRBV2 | CASLANRQYF | TGTGCCAGCCTAGCTAACCGGCAGTACTTC
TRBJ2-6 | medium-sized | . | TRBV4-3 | CASSPEVGSGANVLTF | TGCGCCAGCAGCCCGGAGGTTGGCTCTGGGGCCAACGTCCTGACTTTC
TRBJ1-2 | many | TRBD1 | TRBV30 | CAWSEGTGFWYGYTF | TGTGCCTGGAGTGAGGGGACAGGCTTTTGGTATGGCTACACCTTC
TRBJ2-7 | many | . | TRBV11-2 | CASSLVLGLTYEQYF | TGTGCCAGCAGCTTAGTATTAGGACTTACTTACGAGCAGTACTTC
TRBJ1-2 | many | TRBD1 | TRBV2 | CASSVFGTGGMDYGYTF | TGTGCCAGCAGTGTCTTTGGGACAGGGGGGATGGACTATGGCTACACCTTC
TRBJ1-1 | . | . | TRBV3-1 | CASSDIQGHAEAFF | TGTGCCAGCAGCGATATACAAGGGCACGCTGAAGCTTTCTTT
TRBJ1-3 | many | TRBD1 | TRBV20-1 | CSAPFGTGFSGNTIYF | TGCAGTGCTCCCTTCGGGACAGGATTCTCTGGAAACACCATATATTTT
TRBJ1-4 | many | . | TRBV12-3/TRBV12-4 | CASSLHNEKLFF | TGTGCCAGCAGCCTGCACAATGAAAAACTGTTTTTT
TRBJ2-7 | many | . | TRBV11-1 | CASSLASFYEQYF | TGTGCCAGCAGCTTGGCTTCCTTCTACGAGCAGTACTTC
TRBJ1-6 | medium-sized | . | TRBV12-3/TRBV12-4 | CASSARVTGSPLHF | TGTGCCAGCAGCGCCAGGGTGACGGGATCACCCCTCCACTTT